This TCR beta chain was captured in a study of early T cells in non-severe SARS-CoV-2 infection. Using its own MiXCR run on the 5' RACE reads, TCRdb lists one record per CDR3 protein. The sample has some 59,000 distinct CDR3 sequences; less than 11% are singletons. The V and J ends lost 1 base and 6 bases respectively, with 10 bases between them. The V gene's germline CDR1 is SGHRS and CDR2 YFSETQ. The CDR3 loop spans 13 amino acids. This TCR derives from an adult who was a healthcare worker with PCR-confirmed SARS-CoV-2 infection or an uninfected control (not recorded which). The rearrangement links TRBV5-1 to TRBJ1-1; no clear D gene. The specimen sequenced was whole blood. The CDR3, as DNA: TGCGCCAGCAGCTTGCAAGTTGAGGCTGAAGCTTTCTTT. Protein: CASSLQVEAEAFF.